This T cell receptor (beta chain) came from a study of chemoradiotherapy in HPV16-positive cancers (dated by TCRdb to between 2022 and 2023). Study-level background: Candidate HPV-specific T-cell clones and common TCR motifs were defined by functional T-cell assays performed on cells from two HPV16-positive patients. The study asked whether T-cell immunity to the HPV oncoproteins E6 and E7 changes during chemoradiotherapy and whether this immunity affects survival. TCR repertoires from some 90 patients with HPV-related cancers were then used to track the candidate HPV-specific TCRs and motifs. Overall study results and their limits: Expansion of candidate HPV-specific clones and E7-related TCR motifs was observed in the tumor microenvironment during treatment, whereas no such expansion was observed for non-HPV-specific T cells. Only a couple of HPV16-positive patients were used to derive the functional definition of HPV-specific T cells, and the survival association was reported for HPV16-positive patients. Improved recurrence-free survival in HPV16-positive patients was associated with expansion of HPV-responsive T cells during chemoradiotherapy.

Libraries were made using the immunoSEQ multiplex PCR assay. TCRdb limited this immuneACCESS table to in-frame rearrangements with V and J called. A share of clones is missing; checked studies link under half to unresolved V genes, and the rest is unexplained. The sample table shows a few thousand clones, and roughly 94% are seen once. Approximately 3.9% of the sample is in the top ten clones. In the germline V gene, CDR1 corresponds to MRHNA and CDR2 to SNTAGT. The CDR3 sequence holds 13 residues, the cysteine and phenylalanine included. Left in the record is the CDR3 DNA by itself, 39 bases read in frame from the first base. V lost 0 bases and J lost 5 bases; the stretch between them is 4 bases long. Repertoires were sampled repeatedly over the course of chemoradiotherapy so that clonal expansion in the tumor microenvironment could be followed. Comment on this clone: The clone's antigen remains unknown. The sample holds no much larger clone one base away, and base qualities are not on file.

The receptor was derived from a human donor with HPV-associated anogenital cancer. The sample in question was tumor tissue, obtained from a patient who underwent chemoradiotherapy. The chain was built from TRBV6-4 and TRBJ2-2; confidence is insufficient to name the D gene. The CDR3 protein is CASSDSRTGELFF. The DNA reads as follows: TGTGCCAGCAGTGACTCGAGAACCGGGGAGCTGTTTTTT.